This T cell receptor beta chain emerged from a study of blood T cells in healthy people across ages. Findings and limits, study-wide: When set beside aged donors, long-lived donors presented more naive CD4+ cells and higher diversity.

Then a second PCR, running about 7 to 11 cycles, was carried out with a sample-barcoded 5' primer and a J-beta primer mix. Each CDR3 protein is one row after TCRdb ran MiXCR on the 5' RACE reads. Of more than 900,000 distinct CDR3 sequences in the sample, almost 25% are singletons; the top ten hold 0.75%. Each sample gave at least 6.5 million isolated PBMCs. Looked up from germline, CDR1 is MNHNS and CDR2 is SASEGT. This CDR3 is built from 17 residues. Trimming took 8 bases from V and 2 from J; bases not matched to a gene: 11. About this clonotype: Its matching antigen is unknown.

The same data also went into a second study, on T cells of mothers and their children.

The TCR comes from a girl aged 2-10 years in good health. Input material: blood. The chain couples TRBV6-1 to TRBJ2-6; 8 nucleotides align to TRBD1. The CDR3 nucleotides read TGTGCCAGCCGGGGACAGGCAATCTCAACTGGGGCCAACGTCCTGACTTTC. It encodes CASRGQAISTGANVLTF.